Below, 23 T cell receptor beta chains from the same sample are listed, as sequenced in a study of response to subunit inactivated influenza vaccine. TCRdb reprocessed the RT-PCR reads via MiXCR and lists one record per CDR3 protein. The profile shows hundreds of thousands of distinct CDR3 sequences, around 15% of them singletons. This material consisted of PBMCs from blood, taken about 14 days before vaccination. These receptors were obtained from a man aged 50 to 60 who received an inactivated influenza vaccine.

This clonotype was found a few times. The chain links TRBV10-3 to TRBJ2-7; perhaps TRBD1 as D (6 bases). The CDR3 has 14 residues. Germline V lookup: CDR1 ENHRY, CDR2 SYGVKD. Trimming removed 7 bases at V and 5 bases at J, with 18 bases between. The CDR3 coding sequence is TGTGCCATCAAAAGGACCACAGGGAGCCACGAGCAGTACTTC. Translating gives CAIKRTTGSHEQYF.

Only a few counts were recorded for this clonotype. The genes are TRBV9 and TRBJ2-3, with 7 nucleotides matching TRBD2. CDR1 SGDLS and CDR2 YYNGEE come from the germline V gene. The J segment lost 4 bases and the V segment lost 1 base, leaving 6 bases of the junction unmatched. This CDR3 comprises 15 residues. The CDR3 nucleotides read TGTGCCAGCAGCGTAACTAGCGCGACCCCAGATACGCAGTATTTT. It codes for CASSVTSATPDTQYF.

The CDR3 loop reads CASSQERDTGELFF. CDR3 nucleotides: TGCGCCAGCAGCCAAGAACGTGACACCGGGGAGCTGTTTTTT. V and J are TRBV4-1 and TRBJ2-2, with D unresolved. This CDR3 region has 14 residues. Germline V gene lookup returns CDR1 MGHRA and CDR2 YSYEKL. Trimming left V 0 bases short and J 3 bases short, with 5 bases between.

The genes are TRBV19 and TRBJ2-7; 7 bases fit TRBD1. The CDR3 contains 15 residues. Germline trimming cut 7 bases from V and 1 base from J; bases unmatched to any gene: 10. CDR1 LNHDA and CDR2 SQIVND come from the germline V gene (reference sequence). The CDR3 sequence is CASKSTGTVSYEQYF. In DNA, the CDR3 is TGTGCCAGTAAAAGTACCGGGACAGTGTCCTACGAGCAGTACTTC.

The table lists this clonotype with a few counts. The chain couples TRBV24-1 to TRBJ1-2; no reliable D call. V was clipped by 10 bases and J by 4 bases, with 9 bases between them. This CDR3 has 11 amino acids. Germline CDR1 and CDR2: KGHDR and SFDVKD. The CDR3 region has the DNA TGTGCCACGGGCAGCTTCTATGGCTACACCTTC. Protein: CATGSFYGYTF.

This clonotype turned up a few times. The chain combines TRBV29-1 with TRBJ1-5; no firm D call. Germline CDR1 and CDR2: SQVTM and ANQGSEA. Between the trimmed V and J ends, which lost 6 bases and 2 bases, there was a span of 11 bases. This CDR3 spans 13 amino acids. The CDR3 sequence: CSVAPNRNQPQHF. The CDR3 coding sequence is TGCAGCGTCGCCCCTAACCGCAATCAGCCCCAGCATTTT.

CDR3 amino acids: CASSGGGGPGNEQFF. In DNA form, the CDR3 reads TGTGCCAGCAGTGGGGGTGGGGGCCCGGGGAATGAGCAGTTCTTC. This chain connects TRBV9 to TRBJ2-1; a possible D gene is TRBD1 (6 bases). Trimming took off 5 bases at V and 7 bases at J, with 19 bases between the two ends. The CDR3 covers 15 residues. Germline assignment: CDR1 SGDLS and CDR2 YYNGEE.

The chain has TRBV19 and TRBJ2-5; D is uncertain. The better agreement between TRBJ2-1 and the DNA end casts doubt on the J call. Germline V gives CDR1 LNHDA, CDR2 SQIVND (reference sequence). This CDR3 has 14 amino acids. As DNA, the CDR3 is TGTGCCAGTAGTATGCCCACAAACCAAGAGACCCAGTTCTTC. Its protein product is CASSMPTNQETQFF.

This clonotype was counted between two and nine times. V is TRBV7-9 and J is TRBJ2-3; possible D gene TRBD2, 6 bases. Trimming stripped 6 bases from V and 4 bases from J, with 11 bases between. CDR1 SEHNR and CDR2 FQNEAQ come from the germline V gene (reference sequence). This CDR3 has 13 residues. CDR3 DNA: TGTGCCAGCAGGTTCGGGAGCGCAGATACGCAGTATTTT. It translates to CASRFGSADTQYF.

This clonotype was seen many times. This chain links TRBV10-3 with TRBJ2-3; D is unresolved. The CDR3 runs 16 residues. Looked up from germline, CDR1 is ENHRY and CDR2 is SYGVKD. Trimming stripped 0 bases from V and 4 bases from J, with 14 bases between. The CDR3 nucleotides are TGTGCCATCAGTGAGTCCTTACTCCCAGGCGCAGATACGCAGTATTTT. Amino acids: CAISESLLPGADTQYF.

The chain couples TRBV20-1 to TRBJ1-2; D perhaps matches TRBD1 (6 bases). V dropped 1 base and J dropped 4 bases, with 16 bases sitting between them. Germline CDR1 and CDR2: DFQATT and SNEGSKA (reference sequence). The CDR3 is 15 amino acids. The CDR3 DNA is TGCAGTGCTAGAGGGGGGGCGCGATATGGCTATGGCTACACCTTC. Translating gives CSARGGARYGYGYTF.

This clonotype was counted ten times or more. This chain joins TRBV20-1 and TRBJ2-3; 9 bases agree with TRBD2. The J segment lost 8 bases and the V segment lost 3 bases, leaving 9 bases of the junction unmatched. Germline V gives CDR1 DFQATT, CDR2 SNEGSKA (reference sequence). The CDR3 totals 14 residues. CDR3 sequence (DNA): TGCAGTGCTAGGGATGAGCTAGCGGGGTTTACGCAGTATTTT. Protein: CSARDELAGFTQYF.

The V and J genes are TRBV2 and TRBJ1-1; tentatively, D is TRBD1 (5 bases). Between the trimmed V and J ends, which lost 6 bases and 6 bases, there was a span of 11 bases. This CDR3 is 12 amino acids long. Germline loops: CDR1 SNHLY, CDR2 FYNNEI. CDR3 protein: CASRQGIAEAFF. The CDR3 coding sequence is TGTGCCAGCAGGCAGGGTATTGCTGAAGCTTTCTTT.

The V call is TRBV6-2 or TRBV6-3, the J call TRBJ2-1; 8 nucleotides agree with TRBD2. The CDR3 is made up of 14 amino acids. J gave up 9 bases and V 5 bases, and 9 bases lay outside the gene matches. Per the germline V gene, CDR1 is MNHEY and CDR2 is SVGEGT. This chain's CDR3 is CASSPRAGGSEQFF. CDR3 bases: TGTGCCAGCAGTCCCCGGGCGGGAGGTTCTGAGCAGTTCTTC.

CDR3 DNA sequence: TGCAGTGCTACCCTCAGTCGGGTCGGGGGCTATGGCTACACCTTC. Its translation is CSATLSRVGGYGYTF. V gene TRBV20-1 combines with J gene TRBJ1-2, with D possibly TRBD1 on 5 matching bases. With 4 bases removed from V and 4 bases from J, the gap between germline ends came to 19 bases. CDR3 size: 15 residues. Germline-derived CDR1 and CDR2 are DFQATT and SNEGSKA (reference sequence).

This clonotype showed up just a few times. The chain joins TRBV12-3 or TRBV12-4 to TRBJ2-7; D remains unclear. Trimming removed 4 bases at V and 6 bases at J, with 7 bases between. This CDR3 has 11 amino acids. CDR3 bases: TGTGCCAGCAGTTATAGGAGCGAGCAGTACTTC. It codes for CASSYRSEQYF.

This clonotype showed up just a few times. The rearrangement joins TRBV20-1 to TRBJ2-1; TRBD2 aligns across 10 bases. The J segment lost 1 base and the V segment lost 1 base, leaving 7 bases of the junction unmatched. The CDR3 length is 17 residues. The germline V gene has CDR1 DFQATT and CDR2 SNEGSKA (reference sequence). The CDR3 coding sequence is TGCAGTGCTAGAGTCCTAGCGGGGGCCCATTCCTACAATGAGCAGTTCTTC. Its protein product is CSARVLAGAHSYNEQFF.

This clonotype was counted between two and nine times. This chain joins TRBV3-1 and TRBJ2-2, with D perhaps TRBD2 (7 bases). Germline lookup yields CDR1 LGHDT and CDR2 YNNKEL (reference sequence). V gave up 6 bases and J gave up 4 bases, with 15 bases separating them. The CDR3 is 15 residues long. Here the CDR3 DNA reads TGTGCCAGCAGGGGGGGGGCAGGGAGCACCGGGGAGCTGTTTTTT. Translating gives CASRGGAGSTGELFF.

This clonotype was observed a few times. The V call is TRBV12-3 or TRBV12-4, the J call TRBJ1-2; 9 nucleotides align to TRBD1. CDR3 length: 13 residues. V was clipped by 7 bases and J by 9 bases; unmatched bases: 9. The CDR3 sequence is CASTTGQGKSYTF. The CDR3 DNA sequence: TGTGCCAGCACCACTGGACAGGGGAAGAGCTACACCTTC.

The V gene is TRBV11-1, the J gene TRBJ1-1; D not resolved. There are 15 residues in the CDR3. Germline CDR1 is SGHAT and CDR2 is FQDESV (reference sequence). Trimming took off 5 bases at V and 0 bases at J, with 13 bases between the two ends. DNA for the CDR3: TGTGCCAGCAGCCCTCTCCCCGTCATGAACACTGAAGCTTTCTTT. Amino acid sequence: CASSPLPVMNTEAFF.

This sequence joins TRBV4-2 and TRBJ1-2; TRBD1 matches 7 bases. The CDR3 runs to 16 residues. Trimming removed 4 bases from V and 1 base from J; junction bases left unmatched: 9. In germline, CDR1 is LGHNA, CDR2 YNFKEQ. The CDR3 DNA follows: TGTGCCAGCAGCCCCCGGGACAGAGACCTTAACTATGGCTACACCTTC. It codes for CASSPRDRDLNYGYTF.

V is TRBV5-1 and J is TRBJ1-2; D gene uncertain. The ends were cut back, 2 bases at V and 0 bases at J, with 11 bases in the middle. This CDR3 has 15 residues. The germline V gene has CDR1 SGHRS and CDR2 YFSETQ. Here the CDR3 DNA reads TGCGCCAGCAGCTTAACAGAGACTACTAACTATGGCTACACCTTC. Its translation: CASSLTETTNYGYTF.

A few counts support this clonotype. V gene TRBV12-3 or TRBV12-4 combines with J gene TRBJ2-1; TRBD2 might be the D (5 bases). This CDR3 region has 15 residues. V was cut by 3 bases and J by 8 bases, with 17 bases left in between. CDR3 region: CASSLGVSSWDEQFF. The CDR3 bases are TGTGCCAGCAGTTTGGGTGTTTCTAGCTGGGATGAGCAGTTCTTC.